The T cell receptor (beta chain) under discussion was sequenced for a study of blood T cell repertoires in COVID-19. Germline V gene lookup returns CDR1 MDHEN and CDR2 SYDVKM. The CDR3 length is 14 residues. The V end lost 5 bases, the J end lost 2 bases, and 10 bases lay between the germline ends. This table comes from immunoSEQ multiplex PCR, and its TCRdb copy is limited to in-frame clones, with some not included. The sample has 100,000 or so clones, roughly 95% seen once. The origin of this receptor is a human donor with active COVID-19. The donor label of this sample is uncertain. The genes are TRBV28 and TRBJ1-5; D call uncertain. The sequenced sample consisted of peripheral blood. CDR3 protein: CASSALRGNQPQHF. Written as DNA, the CDR3 is TGTGCCAGCAGTGCCTTACGGGGCAATCAGCCCCAGCATTTT.